The 14 T cell receptor beta chains below come from one sample, sequenced in a study of cytomegalovirus exposure and HLA in healthy donors. The PCR used 60 Vbeta and 13 Jbeta primers. Profiling relied on immunoSEQ multiplex PCR, and the TCRdb table lists in-frame clones only, not all of them. The sample contains 150,000 to 200,000 clones, approximately 84% of which appear only once. Material for sequencing was PBMCs. Receptors were obtained from a girl aged 5-17 years in good health and CMV-seropositive.

The V gene is TRBV6-6, the J gene TRBJ1-2; D may be TRBD1 (6 bases). Germline assignment: CDR1 MNHNY and CDR2 SVGAGI (reference sequence). V was shortened by 2 bases and J by 4 bases, with 11 bases between the two germline ends. The CDR3 runs to 14 residues. The CDR3, as DNA: TGTGCCAGCAGTTACCCGGACAGCGGCTATGGCTACACCTTC. It is translated as CASSYPDSGYGYTF.

The chain couples TRBV5-1 to TRBJ2-5; 10 nucleotides line up with TRBD1. The DNA end lines up better with TRBJ2-7; the J call may be wrong. Germline V gene sequence: CDR1 SGHRS, CDR2 YFSETQ. The CDR3 has 15 residues. CDR3 sequence reads: CASSSRQGAFYEQYF. The CDR3 DNA follows: TGCGCCAGCAGCTCGCGACAGGGGGCCTTCTACGAGCAGTACTTC.

The chain carries TRBV11-2 and TRBJ2-1; 8 positions match TRBD1. V was clipped by 5 bases and J by 7 bases; unmatched bases: 4. The CDR3 sequence is 13 residues long. Germline V gives CDR1 SGHAT, CDR2 FQNNGV. The CDR3 is CASSMWTGNEQFF. In DNA form, the CDR3 reads TGTGCCAGCAGCATGTGGACAGGGAATGAGCAGTTCTTC.

This clone occurred a few times. This sequence joins TRBV6-1 and TRBJ1-1; D gene unclear. The CDR3 runs to 12 residues. CDR1 and CDR2 from the germline V gene are MNHNS and SASEGT. V lost 7 bases to trimming and J lost 1 base, with 7 bases between them. Written as DNA, the CDR3 is TGTGCCAGCACCCCAGGGAACACTGAAGCTTTCTTT. Translation: CASTPGNTEAFF.

The chain uses TRBV5-8 and TRBJ1-2, with 9 bases fitting TRBD1. Germline trimming cut 4 bases from V and 7 bases from J; bases unmatched to any gene: 8. CDR1 is SGHTS and CDR2 is YDEGEE in the germline V gene. The CDR3 has 14 residues. CDR3 amino acids: CASSPGDRETGYTF. CDR3 coding DNA: TGTGCCAGCAGCCCCGGGGACAGGGAAACTGGCTACACCTTC.

This clone was found once. The chain couples TRBV4-1 to TRBJ1-5, with 7 positions matching TRBD1. Trimming removed 2 bases from V and 0 bases from J; junction bases left unmatched: 7. The CDR3 totals 17 residues. Germline V gene lookup returns CDR1 MGHRA and CDR2 YSYEKL. CDR3 bases: TGCGCCAGCAGCCAAACGCGGACAGGTCTTAGCAATCAGCCCCAGCATTTT. Amino acid sequence: CASSQTRTGLSNQPQHF.

The chain carries TRBV18 and TRBJ1-6; possibly TRBD1 for D (6 bases). The CDR3 has 15 amino acids. V was clipped by 3 bases and J by 5 bases, with 11 bases between them. The germline V gene encodes CDR1 KGHSH and CDR2 LQKENI. The CDR3 sequence is CASSPGTTNNSPLHF. The CDR3 bases are TGTGCCAGCTCACCCGGGACAACTAATAATTCACCCCTCCACTTT.

This clone appeared a single time. The chain uses TRBV9 and TRBJ2-3; TRBD2 agrees at 8 bases. The length of the CDR3 is 15 residues. J lost 5 bases, V lost 4 bases, and 9 bases had no gene match. Germline V CDR1 and CDR2: SGDLS, YYNGEE. For the CDR3, the DNA is TGTGCCAGCAGCCCCACGGGACTAGAAGGAGATACGCAGTATTTT. Translation gives CASSPTGLEGDTQYF. Complete variable domain (other parts from reference TRBV9 and TRBJ2-3): DSGVTQTPKHLITATGQRVTLRCSPRSGDLSVYWYQQSLDQGLQFLIQYYNGEERAKGNILERFSAQQFPDLHSELNLSSLELGDSALYFCASSPTGLEGDTQYFGPGTRLTVL.

The V gene is TRBV27, the J gene TRBJ2-1; D uncertain. Germline values: CDR1 MNHEY, CDR2 SMNVEV (reference sequence). Deletions cut 6 bases from V and 8 bases from J, with 23 bases between. This CDR3 is 16 amino acids long. CDR3 amino acids: CASSHSAGLLFDEQFF. The CDR3 bases are TGTGCCAGCAGCCACTCGGCAGGTCTTTTGTTTGATGAGCAGTTCTTC.

The chain carries TRBV29-1 and TRBJ1-1; D call uncertain. The length of the CDR3 is 14 residues. The V gene lost 3 bases and the J gene lost 1 base, with 12 bases spanning the gap. CDR1 SQVTM and CDR2 ANQGSEA come from the germline V gene. Written as DNA, the CDR3 is TGCAGCGTTGACCCAATAAGCGCGAACACTGAAGCTTTCTTT. Protein sequence: CSVDPISANTEAFF.

The V call is TRBV27, the J call TRBJ2-3; 7 bases align to TRBD1. The germline gives CDR1 MNHEY, CDR2 SMNVEV (reference sequence). This CDR3 is built from 17 residues. V was pared by 6 bases and J by 6 bases, with 18 bases of the junction left unmatched. CDR3 loop: CASSPRRLAGTEDTQYF. CDR3 bases: TGTGCCAGCAGCCCAAGGCGCTTGGCAGGGACAGAGGATACGCAGTATTTT.

The chain couples TRBV19 to TRBJ2-7; 10 nucleotides match TRBD1. This CDR3 comprises 14 residues. Germline assignment: CDR1 LNHDA and CDR2 SQIVND (reference sequence). With 4 bases clipped from V and 2 bases from J, the junction kept 2 bases outside the gene matches. In DNA, the CDR3 is TGTGCCAGTAGTACGGGACAGGGGACCTACGAGCAGTACTTC. Translation gives CASSTGQGTYEQYF.

The rearrangement joins TRBV7-3 to TRBJ1-1; D possibly corresponds to TRBD1 (5 bases). The germline V and J ends were trimmed by 2 bases and 3 bases, with 7 bases remaining between them. CDR3 length: 13 residues. The germline CDR1 and CDR2 sequences are SGHTA and FQGTGA. As DNA, the CDR3 is TGTGCCAGCAGCTTATCAGGGCACACTGAAGCTTTCTTT. It specifies CASSLSGHTEAFF.

The chain carries TRBV7-2 and TRBJ1-1, with D possibly matching TRBD1 (5 bases). Per germline, CDR1 SGHTA and CDR2 FQGNSA. Trimming cost V 5 bases and J 6 bases, with 16 bases left between them. The CDR3 loop spans 14 amino acids. The CDR3 sequence: CASSPHQGFPEAFF. As DNA, the CDR3 is TGTGCCAGCAGCCCCCATCAGGGCTTCCCTGAAGCTTTCTTT. Using reference TRBV7-2 and TRBJ1-1 for the parts outside the CDR3, the full variable domain is GAGVSQSPSNKVTEKGKDVELRCDPISGHTALYWYRQSLGQGLEFLIYFQGNSAPDKSGLPSDRFSAERTGGSVSTLTIQRTQQEDSAVYLCASSPHQGFPEAFFGQGTRLTVV.